The T cell receptor beta chain described here comes from a study of CD8 T cells in ankylosing spondylitis. This clonotype was detected many times. Its specificity is not known. Trimming removed 0 bases from V and 5 bases from J, with 8 bases in between. This CDR3 contains 14 residues. Germline V CDR1 and CDR2: SGHDN, FVKESK. Study findings and constraints: Reportedly, disease-linked clones are significantly enriched in ankylosing spondylitis patients' matched synovial fluid. About 8 highly homologous variants made up a TCR beta motif that seemed to typify ankylosing spondylitis blood. Relatively rare in peripheral blood, disease-linked clones were also CD8+.

Molecular-barcoded quantitative 5'-RACE produced these TCR beta libraries. TCRdb redid the calling of the 5' RACE reads with MiXCR, one entry per CDR3 protein. Of around 150,000 distinct CDR3 sequences in the sample, under 45% are singletons; the top ten hold around 15%. The clonotype originates from a male donor with ankylosing spondylitis. Sequenced sample: synovial fluid, either unsorted or a sorted T cell fraction (not recorded which). The chain combines TRBV14 with TRBJ2-1; a possible D gene is TRBD2 (5 bases). CDR3 sequence (DNA): TGTGCCAGCAGCCAAGAGGTGCGGGACAATGAGCAGTTCTTC. Its protein is CASSQEVRDNEQFF.